The clone carrying this T cell receptor (beta chain) was observed a handful of times. Repertoires were generated with immunoSEQ multiplex PCR, while TCRdb's copy carries only in-frame clones and drops some. The table includes over 250,000 clones, approximately 86% detected once. The sample belongs to a study of blood T cell repertoires in COVID-19. Study at large: Acute-phase and convalescent COVID-19 samples originated in the United States, Italy and Spain.

The receptor comes from a woman in her 70s with COVID-19, enrolled during active disease. Material for sequencing was peripheral blood.

CDR3 nucleotide sequence: TGCGCCAGCAGCCAAGCTCTGGAGGCCAAAAACATTCAGTACTTC. The encoded protein is CASSQALEAKNIQYF. The chain has TRBV4-3 and TRBJ2-4; D is undetermined. The V gene's germline CDR1 is LGHNA and CDR2 YSLEER. The CDR3 sequence is 15 residues long. Trimming shortened V by 1 base and J by 1 base, and 8 bases separated the two germline ends.